This TCR beta chain was recorded in a study of cytotoxic CD8 clonotypes in ibrutinib-treated CLL. The method was immunoSEQ multiplex PCR; TCRdb's version includes in-frame clones alone and lacks a portion of them. The sample has over 150,000 clones; about 80% are singletons. The study, taken as a whole, reports: Samples were collected at differing times from sustained-remission and progressing patients. Treatment saw public clonotypes, which were uncommon, either contract or stay stable.

This clone is a singleton in its sample. What it binds is unknown. The starting material was PBMCs, obtained after 12 months of ibrutinib treatment. The clonotype comes from a human donor with chronic lymphocytic leukemia.

DNA of the CDR3: TGTGCCAGCAGCGCCCGACAGGGGGACCGGTTAAGTTCTGGAAACACCATATATTTT. It is translated as CASSARQGDRLSSGNTIYF. The chain joins TRBV9 to TRBJ1-3; the match to TRBD1 covers 9 bases. The CDR3 is 19 residues long. Germline-derived CDR1 and CDR2 are SGDLS and YYNGEE. The V segment lost 3 bases and the J segment 1 base; nucleotides outside the gene matches: 14.